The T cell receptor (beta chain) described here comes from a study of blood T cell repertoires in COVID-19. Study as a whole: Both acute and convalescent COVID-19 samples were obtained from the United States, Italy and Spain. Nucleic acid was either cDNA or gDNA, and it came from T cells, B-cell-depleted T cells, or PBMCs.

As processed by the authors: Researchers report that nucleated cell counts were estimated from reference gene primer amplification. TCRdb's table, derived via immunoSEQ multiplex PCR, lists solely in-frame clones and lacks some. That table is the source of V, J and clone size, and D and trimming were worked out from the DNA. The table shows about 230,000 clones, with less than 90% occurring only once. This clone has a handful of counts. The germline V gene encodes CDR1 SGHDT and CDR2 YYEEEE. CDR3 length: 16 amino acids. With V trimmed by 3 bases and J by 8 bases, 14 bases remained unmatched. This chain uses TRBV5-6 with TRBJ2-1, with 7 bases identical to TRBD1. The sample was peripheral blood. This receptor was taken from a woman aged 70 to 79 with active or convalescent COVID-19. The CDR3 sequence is CASSSLDRAKGDEQFF. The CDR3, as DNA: TGTGCCAGCAGCTCCTTAGACAGGGCAAAGGGGGATGAGCAGTTCTTC.